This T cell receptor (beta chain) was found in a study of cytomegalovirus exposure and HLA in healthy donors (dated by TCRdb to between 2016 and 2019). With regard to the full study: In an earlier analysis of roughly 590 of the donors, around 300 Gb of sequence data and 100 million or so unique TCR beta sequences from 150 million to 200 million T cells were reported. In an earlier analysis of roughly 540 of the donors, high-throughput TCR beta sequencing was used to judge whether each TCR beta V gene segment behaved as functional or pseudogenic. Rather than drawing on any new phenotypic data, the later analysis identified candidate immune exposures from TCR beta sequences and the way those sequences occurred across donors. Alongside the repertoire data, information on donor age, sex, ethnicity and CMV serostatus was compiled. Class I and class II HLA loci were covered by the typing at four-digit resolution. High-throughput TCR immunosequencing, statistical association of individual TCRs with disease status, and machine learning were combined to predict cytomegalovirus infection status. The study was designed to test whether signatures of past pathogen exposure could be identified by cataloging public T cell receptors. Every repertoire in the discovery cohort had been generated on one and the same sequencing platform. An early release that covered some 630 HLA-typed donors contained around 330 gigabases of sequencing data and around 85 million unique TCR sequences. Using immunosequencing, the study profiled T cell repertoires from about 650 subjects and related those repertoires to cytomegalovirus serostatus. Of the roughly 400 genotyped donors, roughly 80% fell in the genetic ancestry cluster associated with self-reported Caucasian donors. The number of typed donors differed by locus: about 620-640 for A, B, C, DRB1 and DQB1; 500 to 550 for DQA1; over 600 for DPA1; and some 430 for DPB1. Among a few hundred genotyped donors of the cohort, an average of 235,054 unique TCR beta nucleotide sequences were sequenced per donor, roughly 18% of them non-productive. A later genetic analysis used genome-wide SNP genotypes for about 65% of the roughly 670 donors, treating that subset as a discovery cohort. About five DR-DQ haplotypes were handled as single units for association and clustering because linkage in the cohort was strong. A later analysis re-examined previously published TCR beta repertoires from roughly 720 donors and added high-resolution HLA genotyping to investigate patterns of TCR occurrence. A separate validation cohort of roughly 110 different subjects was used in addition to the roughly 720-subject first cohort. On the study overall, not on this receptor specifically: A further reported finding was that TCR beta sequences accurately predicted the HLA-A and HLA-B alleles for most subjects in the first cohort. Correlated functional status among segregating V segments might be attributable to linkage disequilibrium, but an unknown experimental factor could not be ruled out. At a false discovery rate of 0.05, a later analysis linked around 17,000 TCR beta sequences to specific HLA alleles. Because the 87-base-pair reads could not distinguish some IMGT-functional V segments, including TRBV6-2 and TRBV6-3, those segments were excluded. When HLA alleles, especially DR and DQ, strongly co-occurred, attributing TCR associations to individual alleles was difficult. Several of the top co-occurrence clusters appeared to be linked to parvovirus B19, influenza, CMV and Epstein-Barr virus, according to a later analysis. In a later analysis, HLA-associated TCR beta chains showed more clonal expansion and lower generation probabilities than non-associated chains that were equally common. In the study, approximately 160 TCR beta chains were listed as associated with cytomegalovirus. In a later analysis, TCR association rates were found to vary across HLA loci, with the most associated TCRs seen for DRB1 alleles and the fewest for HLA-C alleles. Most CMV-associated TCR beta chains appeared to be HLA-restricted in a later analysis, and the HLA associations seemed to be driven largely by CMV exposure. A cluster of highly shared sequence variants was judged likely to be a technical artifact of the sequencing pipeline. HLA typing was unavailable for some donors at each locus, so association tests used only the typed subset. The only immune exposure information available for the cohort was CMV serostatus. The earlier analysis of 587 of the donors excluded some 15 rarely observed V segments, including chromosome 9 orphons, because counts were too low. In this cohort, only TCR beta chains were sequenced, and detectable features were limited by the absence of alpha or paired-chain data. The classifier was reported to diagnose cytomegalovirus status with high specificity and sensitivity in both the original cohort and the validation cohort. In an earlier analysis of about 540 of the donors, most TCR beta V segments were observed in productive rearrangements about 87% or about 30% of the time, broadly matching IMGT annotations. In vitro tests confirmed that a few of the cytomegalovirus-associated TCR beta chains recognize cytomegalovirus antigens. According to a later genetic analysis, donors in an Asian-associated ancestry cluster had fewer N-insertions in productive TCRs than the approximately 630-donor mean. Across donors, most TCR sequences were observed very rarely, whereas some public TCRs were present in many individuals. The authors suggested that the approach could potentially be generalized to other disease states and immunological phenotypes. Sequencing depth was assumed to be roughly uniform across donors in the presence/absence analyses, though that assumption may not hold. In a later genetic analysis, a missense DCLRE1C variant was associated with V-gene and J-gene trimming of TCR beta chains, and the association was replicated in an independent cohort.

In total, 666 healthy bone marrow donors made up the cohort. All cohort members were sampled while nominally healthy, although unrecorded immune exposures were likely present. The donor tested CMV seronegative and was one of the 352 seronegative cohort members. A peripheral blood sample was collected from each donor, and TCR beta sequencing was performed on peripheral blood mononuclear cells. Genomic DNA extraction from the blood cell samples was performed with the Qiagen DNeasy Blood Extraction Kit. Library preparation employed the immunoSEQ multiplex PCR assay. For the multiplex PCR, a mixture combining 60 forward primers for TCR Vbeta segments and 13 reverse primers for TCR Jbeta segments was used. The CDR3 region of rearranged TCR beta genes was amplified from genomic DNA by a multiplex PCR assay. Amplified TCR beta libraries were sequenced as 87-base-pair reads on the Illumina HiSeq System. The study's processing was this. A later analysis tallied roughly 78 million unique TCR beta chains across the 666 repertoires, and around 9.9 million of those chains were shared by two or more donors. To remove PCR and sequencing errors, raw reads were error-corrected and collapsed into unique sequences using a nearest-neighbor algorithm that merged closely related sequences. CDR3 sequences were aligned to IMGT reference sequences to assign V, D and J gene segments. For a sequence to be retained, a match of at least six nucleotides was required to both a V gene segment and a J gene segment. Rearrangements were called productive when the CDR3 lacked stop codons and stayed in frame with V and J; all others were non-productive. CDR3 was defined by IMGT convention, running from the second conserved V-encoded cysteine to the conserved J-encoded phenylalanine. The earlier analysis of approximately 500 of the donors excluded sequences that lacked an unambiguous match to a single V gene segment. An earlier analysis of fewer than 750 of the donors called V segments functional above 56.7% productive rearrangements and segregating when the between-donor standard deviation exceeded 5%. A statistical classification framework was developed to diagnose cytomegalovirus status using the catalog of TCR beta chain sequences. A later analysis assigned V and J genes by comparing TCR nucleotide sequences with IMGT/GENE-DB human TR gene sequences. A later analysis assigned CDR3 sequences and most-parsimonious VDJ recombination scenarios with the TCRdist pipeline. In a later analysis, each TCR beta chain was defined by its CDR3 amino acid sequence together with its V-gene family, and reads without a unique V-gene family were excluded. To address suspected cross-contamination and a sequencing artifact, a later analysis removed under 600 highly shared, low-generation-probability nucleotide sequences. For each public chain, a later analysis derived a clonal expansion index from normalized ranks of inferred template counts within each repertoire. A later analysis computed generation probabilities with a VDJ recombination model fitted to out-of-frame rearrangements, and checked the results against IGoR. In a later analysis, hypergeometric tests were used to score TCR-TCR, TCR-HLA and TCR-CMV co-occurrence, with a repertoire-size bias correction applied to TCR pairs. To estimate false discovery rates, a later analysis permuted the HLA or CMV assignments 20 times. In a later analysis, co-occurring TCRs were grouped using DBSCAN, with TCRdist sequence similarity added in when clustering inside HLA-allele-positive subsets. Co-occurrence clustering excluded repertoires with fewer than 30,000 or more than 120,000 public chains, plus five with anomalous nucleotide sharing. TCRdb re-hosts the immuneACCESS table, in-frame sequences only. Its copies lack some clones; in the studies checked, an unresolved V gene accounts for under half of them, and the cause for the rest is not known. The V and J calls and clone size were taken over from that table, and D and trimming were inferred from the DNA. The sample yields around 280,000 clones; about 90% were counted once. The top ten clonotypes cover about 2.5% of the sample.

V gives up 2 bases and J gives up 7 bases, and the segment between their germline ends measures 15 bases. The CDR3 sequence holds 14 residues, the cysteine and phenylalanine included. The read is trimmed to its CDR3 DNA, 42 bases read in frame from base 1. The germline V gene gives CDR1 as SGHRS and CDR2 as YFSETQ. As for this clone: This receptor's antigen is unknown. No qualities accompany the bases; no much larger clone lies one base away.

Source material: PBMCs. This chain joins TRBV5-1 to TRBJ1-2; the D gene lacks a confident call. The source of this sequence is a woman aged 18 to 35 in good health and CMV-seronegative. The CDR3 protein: CASSLKVSGSGYTF. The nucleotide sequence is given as TGCGCCAGCAGCTTAAAGGTTTCAGGTAGTGGCTACACCTTC.